This TCR beta chain comes out of a study of cytomegalovirus exposure and HLA in healthy donors. Turning to the study itself: There were approximately 85 million unique TCRs (from HLA-typed donors) in an early data release.

The CDR3 runs to 17 residues. The J segment lost 5 bases and the V segment lost 4 bases, leaving 13 bases of the junction unmatched. Germline V gives CDR1 SGHNT, CDR2 YYREEE (reference sequence). Primers for the PCR totalled 60 Vbeta and 13 Jbeta. Repertoires were generated with immunoSEQ multiplex PCR, while TCRdb's copy carries only in-frame clones and drops some. The sample has around 130,000 clones, 85% to 90% seen once. This chain joins TRBV5-4 and TRBJ2-5; 11 nucleotides match TRBD2. The TCR originated in a young woman in good health and CMV-seropositive. The sequencing sample was made of PBMCs. CDR3 DNA: TGTGCCAGCAGCCTTGGAACTAGCGGGGGCCTCGGGGAGACCCAGTACTTC. Protein: CASSLGTSGGLGETQYF.